The 9 T cell receptor beta chains reported below all come from one sample, sequenced in a study of human T cells and chemical hapten exposure. The time point: pre-sensitization, week 0. Treatment meaning: therapeutic diphenylcyclopropenone sensitization with weekly scalp DPC. TCRdb re-analysed the RACE reads in MiXCR, keeping a single row per CDR3 protein. In the table there are roughly 380,000 distinct CDR3 sequences, 4.5% to 5.5% of which are singletons. Sequenced here: whole blood, sampled in connection with sensitization to the hapten diphenylcyclopropenone (DPC). These receptors came from a woman aged 45-59 years with alopecia areata. Some clones in this sample may be carry-over from other donors' samples.

The chain links TRBV2 to TRBJ1-2; 8 nucleotides agree with TRBD1. V was clipped by 8 bases and J by 4 bases; unmatched bases: 9. The CDR3 extends over 14 amino acids. CDR1 and CDR2 (germline): SNHLY, FYNNEI. Here the CDR3 DNA reads TGTGCCAGCTCGGGACAGGTGAAGGTCTATGGCTACACCTTC. This sequence encodes CASSGQVKVYGYTF.

This clonotype was seen more than once but under ten times. The chain carries TRBV21-1 and TRBJ1-2; TRBD1 is taken as the D call from the table, unchecked against the DNA. TRBV21-1 is an annotated pseudogene. This CDR3 is 15 amino acids long. The CDR3 region is CASSKAEGQRDGYTF. CDR3 DNA sequence: TGTGCCAGCAGCAAAGCTGAGGGACAGAGGGATGGCTACACCTTC.

The genes are TRBV6-6 and TRBJ2-7, with 8 bases lining up with TRBD1. CDR1 and CDR2 from the germline V gene are MNHNY and SVGAGI (reference sequence). This CDR3 comprises 14 residues. J was trimmed by 5 bases and V by 6 bases; bases with no gene match: 9. CDR3 DNA sequence: TGTGCCAGCAGCAATAGACAGGGGACCCACGAGCAGTACTTC. Protein: CASSNRQGTHEQYF.

The chain employs TRBV3-1 and TRBJ2-3, with D possibly being TRBD2 (6 bases). The V end was cut by 5 bases, the J end by 11 bases, with 20 bases between. CDR1 and CDR2 from the germline V gene are LGHDT and YNNKEL (reference sequence). There are 14 residues in the CDR3. The CDR3 sequence: CASSSRNEGTLQYF. CDR3 DNA sequence: TGTGCCAGCAGCTCAAGGAACGAGGGGACTTTGCAGTATTTT.

This clonotype was seen repeatedly, ten times or more. The chain employs TRBV29-1 and TRBJ1-1; 7 positions match TRBD1. CDR3 size: 13 residues. Germline V gene sequence: CDR1 SQVTM, CDR2 ANQGSEA. V trimming: 7 bases; J trimming: 0 bases; junction bases outside the gene matches: 5. For the CDR3, the DNA is TGCAGCGGAGCCGGGACAGTGAACACTGAAGCTTTCTTT. This codes for CSGAGTVNTEAFF. Using reference TRBV29-1 and TRBJ1-1 for the parts outside the CDR3, the full variable domain is SAVISQKPSRDICQRGTSLTIQCQVDSQVTMMFWYRQQPGQSLTLIATANQGSEATYESGFVIDKFPISRPNLTFSTLTVSNMSPEDSSIYLCSGAGTVNTEAFFGQGTRLTVV.

This clonotype was counted many times. The chain carries TRBV3-1 and TRBJ1-2; D ambiguous. The CDR3 covers 11 residues. Trimming removed 6 bases at V and 6 bases at J, with 8 bases between. CDR1 is LGHDT and CDR2 is YNNKEL in the germline V gene (reference sequence). In DNA, the CDR3 is TGTGCCAGCAGAGCCATCCATGGCTACACCTTC. As protein: CASRAIHGYTF.

This clonotype came up many times. The chain joins TRBV28 to TRBJ2-3, with 8 bases aligning to TRBD2. CDR3 length: 15 amino acids. Germline trimming cut 5 bases from V and 4 bases from J; bases unmatched to any gene: 8. Germline V gene lookup returns CDR1 MDHEN and CDR2 SYDVKM. The CDR3 is CASSARGEWADTQYF. Here the CDR3 DNA reads TGTGCCAGCAGTGCGCGGGGGGAGTGGGCAGATACGCAGTATTTT.

The chain combines TRBV20-1 with TRBJ1-5; TRBD1 is a possible D gene (6 bases). The germline V gene has CDR1 DFQATT and CDR2 SNEGSKA (reference sequence). The CDR3 consists of 16 residues. V lost 6 bases to trimming and J lost 2 bases, with 20 bases between them. Written as DNA, the CDR3 is TGCAGTGCCCGGAATCCGGGGGCAGAGCGCAATCAGCCCCAGCATTTT. Translating gives CSARNPGAERNQPQHF.

The chain joins TRBV9 to TRBJ2-3, with D tentatively TRBD2 (5 bases). V lost 0 bases to trimming and J lost 1 base, with 12 bases between them. Germline assignment: CDR1 SGDLS and CDR2 YYNGEE. This CDR3 spans 16 amino acids. CDR3 in DNA: TGTGCCAGCAGCGTAGGAAGAGGGCCGGGCACAGATACGCAGTATTTT. This encodes CASSVGRGPGTDTQYF.